This is a list of T cell receptor beta chains from one sample in a study of blood T cell repertoires in COVID-19. Using immunoSEQ multiplex PCR, the repertoire was profiled, and TCRdb retains in-frame clones only, with some absent. The sample contains about 140,000 clones, about three quarters of which appear only once. The sequenced material came from peripheral blood. The receptor set was obtained from a woman aged 60-75 years with acute or convalescent COVID-19. Each CDR3 is given with its conserved first and last residue. D genes are given only for firm matches. Expanded clones are given a class, and other clones once, few, many or no size at all.

clone size,D gene,V gene,J gene,CDR3 protein,CDR3 DNA
.,TRBD1,TRBV9,TRBJ1-2,CASSEGTGRHYGYTF,TGTGCCAGCAGCGAAGGGACAGGGAGACACTATGGCTACACCTTC
.,TRBD1,TRBV19,TRBJ2-5,CASSLLPGQGGETQYF,TGTGCCAGTAGCCTACTCCCGGGACAGGGAGGGGAGACCCAGTACTTC
.,TRBD1,TRBV7-8,TRBJ1-2,CASSLAGTGVPYGYTF,TGTGCCAGCAGCTTAGCCGGGACAGGGGTCCCCTATGGCTACACCTTC
.,.,TRBV28,TRBJ1-2,CASSLVRALQGYTF,TGTGCCAGCAGTTTAGTCAGGGCATTACAAGGCTACACCTTC
once,TRBD2,TRBV19,TRBJ2-2,CASSSWTSSSTGELFF,TGTGCCAGTAGTTCTTGGACTAGCTCGAGCACCGGGGAGCTGTTTTTT
.,TRBD2,TRBV15,TRBJ2-1,CATSSYAGGQDNEQFF,TGTGCCACCAGCAGTTATGCGGGAGGCCAGGACAATGAGCAGTTCTTC
.,.,TRBV15,TRBJ1-1,CATSRAGSDTEAFF,TGTGCCACCAGCAGAGCAGGGTCGGACACTGAAGCTTTCTTT
few,TRBD2,TRBV28,TRBJ2-1,CASSLVVASGRSEQFF,TGTGCCAGCAGTTTAGTCGTGGCTAGCGGGAGGAGTGAGCAGTTCTTC
few,.,TRBV10-3,TRBJ2-1,CAIRSGSGVYNEQFF,TGTGCCATCAGATCCGGGAGTGGGGTCTACAATGAGCAGTTCTTC
.,.,TRBV25-1,TRBJ1-1,CASSLSGGPNTEAFF,TGTGCCAGCAGTTTGTCTGGAGGGCCGAACACTGAAGCTTTCTTT
few,TRBD1,TRBV6-5,TRBJ2-7,CASSFDPGQSYEQYF,TGTGCCAGCAGCTTCGACCCGGGACAGTCCTACGAGCAGTACTTC
.,.,TRBV11-1,TRBJ1-2,CASSADRAYGYTF,TGTGCCAGCAGCGCGGACAGAGCCTATGGCTACACCTTC
.,.,TRBV9,TRBJ2-1,CASSVGWHNEQFF,TGTGCCAGCAGCGTAGGATGGCACAATGAGCAGTTCTTC
.,.,TRBV19,TRBJ2-6,CASSIRQGFSGANVLTF,TGTGCCAGTAGTATACGTCAGGGATTCTCTGGGGCCAACGTCCTGACTTTC
.,.,TRBV21-1,TRBJ2-7,CASSKVGTRRNEQYF,TGTGCCAGCAGCAAAGTTGGGACTAGGAGGAACGAGCAGTACTTC
.,TRBD1,TRBV6-5,TRBJ2-3,CAGGTGMYTQYF,TGTGCCGGCGGGACAGGGATGTATACGCAGTATTTT
.,TRBD1,TRBV19,TRBJ1-3,CASGQGVNTIYF,TGTGCCAGTGGACAGGGTGTCAACACCATATATTTT
.,TRBD2,TRBV7-2,TRBJ2-7,CASSLDSGTPYEQYF,TGTGCCAGCAGCTTAGATAGCGGGACCCCCTACGAGCAGTACTTC
.,TRBD2,TRBV28,TRBJ2-1,CASSNLGGRLINEQFF,TGTGCCAGCAGCAACTTGGGGGGGAGGTTGATTAATGAGCAGTTCTTC
.,TRBD2,TRBV2,TRBJ2-7,CASVGLAAYEQYF,TGTGCCAGCGTAGGACTAGCGGCCTACGAGCAGTACTTC
.,TRBD2,TRBV7-9,TRBJ2-7,CASSLSGTSLDEQYF,TGTGCCAGCAGCCTCAGCGGGACCAGCCTGGACGAGCAGTACTTC
.,.,TRBV6-5,TRBJ1-2,CASQGGLDYGYTF,TGTGCCAGCCAAGGCGGCCTCGACTATGGCTACACCTTC
few,TRBD1,TRBV5-1,TRBJ2-5,CASSSRRGQNQETQYF,TGCGCCAGCAGCTCCCGCCGGGGACAGAACCAAGAGACCCAGTACTTC
.,.,TRBV29-1,TRBJ1-2,CSVEGRVYGYTF,TGCAGCGTTGAAGGCAGGGTATATGGCTACACCTTC
.,TRBD2,TRBV28,TRBJ2-2,CASRPTTSGNTGELFF,TGTGCCAGCAGACCCACGACTAGCGGGAACACCGGGGAGCTGTTTTTT
.,.,TRBV30,TRBJ1-2,CAWKGQRYTF,TGTGCCTGGAAGGGACAACGTTACACCTTC
.,TRBD2,TRBV5-1,TRBJ2-5,CASSSPGLGKEPQYF,TGCGCCAGCAGCTCGCCGGGACTAGGTAAAGAGCCCCAGTACTTC
.,TRBD1,TRBV19,TRBJ2-3,CASSIGTGSTDTQYF,TGTGCCAGTAGTATAGGGACAGGGAGCACAGATACGCAGTATTTT
few,TRBD2,TRBV6-5,TRBJ2-7,CASCTSVYSYEQYF,TGTGCCAGCTGTACTAGCGTTTACTCCTACGAGCAGTACTTC
.,TRBD1,TRBV15,TRBJ2-7,CATSSGTGRYEQYF,TGTGCCACCAGCAGCGGGACAGGGCGTTACGAGCAGTACTTC
.,.,TRBV6-5,TRBJ1-5,CASKRTGGGRQPQHF,TGTGCCAGCAAACGGACCGGGGGGGGGCGGCAGCCCCAGCATTTT
.,TRBD1,TRBV28,TRBJ1-1,CASSVGDRTLIPEAFF,TGTGCCAGCAGCGTGGGGGACAGGACCCTGATCCCTGAAGCTTTCTTT
.,.,TRBV27,TRBJ1-5,CASRRGNNDNQPQHF,TGTGCCAGCAGGCGGGGAAATAACGACAATCAGCCCCAGCATTTT